The sequence of this T cell receptor beta chain was determined in a study of CD8 T cells in Susac syndrome (dated by TCRdb to between 2019 and 2020). Describing the broader study: Repertoire sequencing was used to test whether CD8+ T cell activation and differentiation in Susac syndrome was antigen driven. CD8+ T cell repertoire clonality was compared between about 12 healthy donors, some 14 Susac syndrome patients and 15 multiple sclerosis patients.

Concerning this clonotype itself: This clone's antigen is unknown. No much larger clonotype is one base removed from it; base qualities were not supplied.

High-throughput TCR beta sequencing profiled peripheral blood CD8+ and CD4+ T cells from healthy donors, Susac syndrome patients and multiple sclerosis patients. Multiple sclerosis controls were treatment-naive patients with stable or active relapsing-remitting disease fulfilling revised McDonald criteria. Bulk CD8+ and CD4+ T cells were purified magnetically by negative isolation, whereas CD8+ TEMRA cells were enriched by FACS. Blood was drawn into EDTA tubes, processed within 24 hours, and PBMCs were isolated by density gradient centrifugation. PBMCs destined for TCR sequencing were cryopreserved in liquid nitrogen and later thawed in a 37 °C water bath. The sorted or isolated CD4+, CD8+ and CD8+ TEMRA cells reached a purity of at least 90%. Overall study outcomes, separate from this receptor: The number of individuals in the TCR sequencing and HLA analysis was acknowledged as relatively small.

RNA was extracted using the RNeasy kit, and roughly 0.5 to 1 microgram was reverse transcribed with random hexamers. TCR beta CDR3 regions were amplified with the immunoSEQ multiplex PCR assay covering 54 Vbeta and 13 Jbeta segments. PCR amplification bias was corrected by using a synthetic template baseline for primer optimization and computational correction. The study's own analysis went as follows. Only productive sequences were kept, with reads annotated to V, D and J genes according to IMGT and analyzed in immunoSEQ Analyzer. Clonality was computed as one minus Shannon entropy normalized by log2 of the number of productive unique sequences. For each patient and control, public and private clones were evaluated among the 100 most prevalent clones. Clones were defined as Susac-specific when absent from the healthy and MS cohorts, from approximately 970 published viral clones and from other ImmuneACCESS disease sequences. TCRdb redid the processing of the public reads, applying fastp at Q25 and MiXCR, and retained in-frame beta chains. Identical CDR3 proteins give one entry, which carries the most common genes and DNA. These V and J calls derive from TCRdb rather than the authors' analysis. This sample has about 300,000 distinct CDR3 sequences in its table, and 85% of those were observed once. The top ten clones comprise over 0.09% of the sample.

The sequencing sample was made of CD8+ T cells from PBMCs. This clonotype was obtained from a human donor with multiple sclerosis.

DNA sequence: TGTGCCAGCAGTTCCTCCGGACTAGCGGGAGAACCGGACACCGGGGAGCTGTTTTTT. Translated, this is CASSSSGLAGEPDTGELFF. The chain is made from TRBV27 and TRBJ2-2; 13 middle bases align to TRBD2. CDR1 and CDR2 (MNHEY, SMNVEV) derive from the germline V gene (reference sequence). The CDR3 holds 19 amino acids from the cysteine to the phenylalanine. The entry retains the CDR3 DNA only, 57 bases that are in frame from base 1. V loses 4 bases at its end and J loses 3 bases; junction bases beyond the gene matches: 11.